The 13 T cell receptor beta chains below all came from one sample that was sequenced in a study of blood T cell repertoires in COVID-19. TCRdb's table, derived via immunoSEQ multiplex PCR, lists solely in-frame clones and lacks some. The sample has about 97,000 clones; 90% are singletons. The sample comprised peripheral blood. The receptors stem from a man in his sixties with acute or convalescent COVID-19.

The V gene is TRBV19, the J gene TRBJ1-1; possibly TRBD1 for D (5 bases). Germline CDR1 reads LNHDA; CDR2 reads SQIVND (reference sequence). V lost 8 bases and J 4 bases, leaving 20 bases between the germline ends. This CDR3 contains 15 residues. The CDR3 region is CASPPREGLGTEAFF. The CDR3 DNA reads as TGTGCCAGTCCTCCCCGGGAGGGGTTGGGCACTGAAGCTTTCTTT.

This clone was observed a handful of times. The chain combines TRBV19 with TRBJ2-7, with D possibly matching TRBD1 (6 bases). Germline lookup yields CDR1 LNHDA and CDR2 SQIVND (reference sequence). V lost 5 bases and J lost 0, with 11 bases in between. The CDR3 loop spans 14 amino acids. The CDR3 DNA sequence: TGTGCCAGTAGTTATCAGGGGCTCTCCTACGAGCAGTACTTC. Translating it yields CASSYQGLSYEQYF.

The V and J genes are TRBV19 and TRBJ1-6; 9 nucleotides match TRBD1. Losses at the gene ends were 5 bases for V and 11 bases for J; bases not matched to a gene: 7. Germline V CDR1 and CDR2: LNHDA, SQIVND (reference sequence). This CDR3 spans 14 amino acids. For the CDR3, the DNA is TGTGCCAGTAGTGACACAGGGGGCGCGGCACCCCTCCACTTT. This gives the protein CASSDTGGAAPLHF.

This clone was picked up a small number of times. The V and J genes are TRBV5-1 and TRBJ1-1; maybe TRBD1 (6 bases). CDR3 length equals 13 residues. V lost 7 bases, J lost 1 base, and 11 bases lay in between. The germline V gene has CDR1 SGHRS and CDR2 YFSETQ. The CDR3 region has the DNA TGCGCCAGCGGACCGACAGGGAACACTGAAGCTTTCTTT. Amino acids: CASGPTGNTEAFF.

CDR3 DNA sequence: TGTGCCAGCAGCGTAGGGCAGGGGAGAAACACTGAAGCTTTCTTT. This gives the protein CASSVGQGRNTEAFF. This chain links TRBV9 with TRBJ1-1; tentatively, D is TRBD1 (6 bases). This CDR3 is 15 amino acids long. V was trimmed by 0 bases and J by 2 bases, leaving 11 bases between them. The germline V gene has CDR1 SGDLS and CDR2 YYNGEE. The variable domain in full, completed from reference TRBV9 and TRBJ1-1, reads DSGVTQTPKHLITATGQRVTLRCSPRSGDLSVYWYQQSLDQGLQFLIQYYNGEERAKGNILERFSAQQFPDLHSELNLSSLELGDSALYFCASSVGQGRNTEAFFGQGTRLTVV.

This clone was recorded only once. This chain uses TRBV7-9 with TRBJ2-2; 10 bases match TRBD1. CDR3 length: 15 residues. J lost 6 bases, V lost 5 bases, and 6 bases had no gene match. Germline-derived CDR1 and CDR2 are SEHNR and FQNEAQ (reference sequence). CDR3 protein: CASSLRGTGAGELFF. The CDR3 DNA sequence: TGTGCCAGCAGCCTACGGGGGACAGGGGCCGGGGAGCTGTTTTTT. The whole variable domain, filled in from reference TRBV7-9 and TRBJ2-2, reads DTGVSQNPRHKITKRGQNVTFRCDPISEHNRLYWYRQTLGQGPEFLTYFQNEAQLEKSRLLSDRFSAERPKGSFSTLEIQRTEQGDSAMYLCASSLRGTGAGELFFGEGSRLTVL.

The V gene is TRBV27, the J gene TRBJ2-3; 7 bases match TRBD1. Germline loops: CDR1 MNHEY, CDR2 SMNVEV (reference sequence). CDR3 size: 17 residues. The V segment lost 6 bases and the J segment 2 bases; nucleotides outside the gene matches: 14. The CDR3 spells CASSRHISGTVTDTQYF. The CDR3 nucleotides are TGTGCCAGCAGCCGTCATATATCCGGGACAGTCACAGATACGCAGTATTTT.

The chain joins TRBV27 to TRBJ2-5; perhaps TRBD2 as D (5 bases). V gave up 6 bases and J gave up 7 bases, with 15 bases separating them. Germline V gene lookup returns CDR1 MNHEY and CDR2 SMNVEV (reference sequence). This CDR3 region has 13 residues. The CDR3 DNA reads as TGTGCCAGCAGAGGCGCTAGCTCTGGGACCCAGTACTTC. Translation: CASRGASSGTQYF.

The chain is built from TRBV11-2 and TRBJ2-4; D perhaps matches TRBD2 (6 bases). V lost 5 bases and J lost 12, with 14 bases in between. Germline CDR1 is SGHAT and CDR2 is FQNNGV. The CDR3 extends over 12 amino acids. CDR3 in amino acids: CASSPPRGNQYF. The CDR3 DNA follows: TGTGCCAGCAGCCCCCCTCGGGGGAATCAGTACTTC.

V and J are TRBV30 and TRBJ1-6; D remains unclear. The V end was cut by 4 bases, the J end by 7 bases, with 14 bases between. The CDR3 loop spans 14 amino acids. CDR1 is GTSNPN and CDR2 is SVGIG in the germline V gene (reference sequence). The CDR3 nucleotides are TGTGCCTGGACCACAGTCTCCTCCAATTCACCCCTCCACTTT. This sequence encodes CAWTTVSSNSPLHF.

The V and J genes are TRBV9 and TRBJ2-5; a possible D gene is TRBD2 (5 bases). The CDR3 has 13 residues. The germline CDR1 and CDR2 sequences are SGDLS and YYNGEE. Trimming removed 7 bases at V and 9 bases at J, with 19 bases between. This CDR3 is CASAMVASDSQYF. CDR3 DNA sequence: TGTGCCAGCGCAATGGTCGCGTCGGACTCCCAGTACTTC.

The chain links TRBV28 to TRBJ2-1; 9 nucleotides line up with TRBD1. There are 16 residues in the CDR3. Looked up from germline, CDR1 is MDHEN and CDR2 is SYDVKM. The J segment lost 2 bases and the V segment lost 4 bases, leaving 6 bases of the junction unmatched. For the CDR3, the DNA is TGTGCCAGCAGTTCGGCCGGGACAGGGACCTACAATGAGCAGTTCTTC. It specifies CASSSAGTGTYNEQFF. The whole variable domain, filled in from reference TRBV28 and TRBJ2-1, reads DVKVTQSSRYLVKRTGEKVFLECVQDMDHENMFWYRQDPGLGLRLIYFSYDVKMKEKGDIPEGYSVSREKKERFSLILESASTNQTSMYLCASSSAGTGTYNEQFFGPGTRLTVL.

This chain joins TRBV5-1 and TRBJ2-1; perhaps TRBD1 as D (5 bases). The CDR3 is 15 residues long. Germline V CDR1 and CDR2: SGHRS, YFSETQ. V lost 4 bases, J lost 0 bases, and 11 bases lay in between. The CDR3 coding sequence is TGCGCCAGCAGCCCGACAGTTAACTCCTACAATGAGCAGTTCTTC. It yields the protein CASSPTVNSYNEQFF.